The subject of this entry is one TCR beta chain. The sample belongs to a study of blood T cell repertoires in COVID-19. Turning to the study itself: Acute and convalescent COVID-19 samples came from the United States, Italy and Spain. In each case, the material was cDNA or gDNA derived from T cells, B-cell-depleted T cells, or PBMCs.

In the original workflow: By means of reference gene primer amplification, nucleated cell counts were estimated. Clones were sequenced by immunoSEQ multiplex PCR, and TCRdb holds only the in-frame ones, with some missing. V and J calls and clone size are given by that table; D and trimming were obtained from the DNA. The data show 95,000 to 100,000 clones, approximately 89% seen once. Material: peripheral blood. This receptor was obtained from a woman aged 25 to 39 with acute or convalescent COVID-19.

The CDR3 is CASSRTDYTEAFF. CDR3 sequence (DNA): TGTGCCAGCAGCCGGACGGACTACACTGAAGCTTTCTTT. This chain joins TRBV12-3 or TRBV12-4 and TRBJ1-1; unclear D gene. V lost 6 bases, J lost 3 bases, and 11 bases lay in between. The CDR3 extends over 13 amino acids.